One sample yielded the 28 T cell receptor beta chains listed below, sequenced in a study of blood T cell repertoires in COVID-19. Libraries were prepared by immunoSEQ multiplex PCR; TCRdb keeps only in-frame clonotypes and omits some of them. This table holds more than 25,000 clones, 84% found once. Sample: peripheral blood. These receptors were collected from a man older than 75 with active COVID-19.

This clone has more than one count but fewer than ten. The chain links TRBV29-1 to TRBJ2-3; 9 bases are shared with TRBD1. The CDR3 is 14 amino acids. The germline gives CDR1 SQVTM, CDR2 ANQGSEA. V was clipped by 5 bases and J by 2 bases; unmatched bases: 5. The CDR3 coding sequence is TGCAGCGTTCGGAGACAGGGGGACACAGATACGCAGTATTTT. This gives the protein CSVRRQGDTDTQYF.

The chain couples TRBV15 to TRBJ2-7; a weak D match, TRBD1 (5 bases). CDR3 size: 15 residues. The V gene's germline CDR1 is LNHNV and CDR2 YYDKDF (reference sequence). Between the trimmed V and J ends, which lost 3 bases and 2 bases, there was a span of 14 bases. The CDR3 here is CATSRNLGVPYEQYF. CDR3 in DNA: TGTGCCACCAGCAGGAATCTAGGGGTCCCCTACGAGCAGTACTTC.

The CDR3 spells CASSLGDRASLNEKLFF. The CDR3 bases are TGTGCCAGCAGCTTAGGGGACAGGGCAAGTCTTAACGAAAAACTGTTTTTT. The chain employs TRBV7-9 and TRBJ1-4; 9 bases agree with TRBD1. The CDR3 length is 17 residues. Looked up from germline, CDR1 is SEHNR and CDR2 is FQNEAQ (reference sequence). The V and J ends lost 1 base and 8 bases, in that order; junction bases with no gene match: 11.

CDR3 DNA: TGTGCCAGCTCACCGGCGACACAAGAGACCCAGTACTTC. It specifies CASSPATQETQYF. The gene calls are TRBV18 and TRBJ2-5; D not certain. The CDR3 covers 13 residues. Per the germline V gene, CDR1 is KGHSH and CDR2 is LQKENI. Deletions cut 3 bases from V and 2 bases from J, with 7 bases between. The whole variable domain, filled in from reference TRBV18 and TRBJ2-5, reads NAGVMQNPRHLVRRRGQEARLRCSPMKGHSHVYWYRQLPEEGLKFMVYLQKENIIDESGMPKERFSAEFPKEGPSILRIQQVVRGDSAAYFCASSPATQETQYFGPGTRLLVL.

Only one count was recorded for this clone. This chain uses TRBV19 with TRBJ2-2, with TRBD2 identical over 9 bases. V shed 5 bases, J shed 7 bases, and the junction held 5 bases outside the gene matches. This CDR3 comprises 14 residues. Germline V gene data show CDR1 as LNHDA and CDR2 as SQIVND (reference sequence). The CDR3 nucleotides read TGTGCCAGTAGTCCTAGCGGGGTTATCGGGGAGCTGTTTTTT. It is translated as CASSPSGVIGELFF.

The V call is TRBV5-1, the J call TRBJ2-7; the D gene is possibly TRBD1 (6 bases). V lost 0 bases, J lost 0 bases, and 10 bases lay in between. From germline, CDR1 is SGHRS and CDR2 YFSETQ. CDR3 length equals 15 residues. The CDR3 loop reads CASSLGTGISYEQYF. The DNA for the CDR3 is TGCGCCAGCAGCTTGGGTACAGGGATCTCCTACGAGCAGTACTTC.

The CDR3 DNA reads TGTGCCAGCAGTAAGGGACAGGGAAATGTTTCACCCCTCCACTTT. Translated, it gives CASSKGQGNVSPLHF. The J gene is TRBJ1-6, the V gene TRBV6-5; 9 bases are a match to TRBD1. CDR1 is MNHEY and CDR2 is SVGAGI in the germline V gene. The CDR3 runs to 15 residues. J was trimmed by 9 bases and V by 5 bases; bases with no gene match: 8.

The chain uses TRBV5-1 and TRBJ2-5, with 14 positions matching TRBD2. The germline V gene encodes CDR1 SGHRS and CDR2 YFSETQ. V lost 4 bases and J lost 2; bases outside the gene matches: 7. The CDR3 contains 17 residues. The CDR3 spells CASSAGLAGGLQETQYF. CDR3 DNA sequence: TGCGCCAGCAGCGCCGGACTAGCGGGGGGCCTACAAGAGACCCAGTACTTC.

The chain links TRBV6-1 to TRBJ2-6; D is uncertain. This CDR3 contains 15 residues. From germline, CDR1 is MNHNS and CDR2 SASEGT. V was shortened by 1 base and J by 0 bases, with 4 bases between the two germline ends. CDR3 loop: CASSEGSSGANVLTF. The CDR3 coding sequence is TGTGCCAGCAGTGAAGGGAGCTCTGGGGCCAACGTCCTGACTTTC.

This sequence joins TRBV20-1 and TRBJ1-5; D is possibly TRBD1 (5 bases). The ends were cut back, 3 bases at V and 7 bases at J, with 16 bases in the middle. Germline values: CDR1 DFQATT, CDR2 SNEGSKA (reference sequence). The CDR3 covers 14 residues. The CDR3 here is CSASGGGPGQPQHF. As DNA, the CDR3 is TGCAGTGCTAGTGGAGGTGGCCCAGGGCAGCCCCAGCATTTT.

This chain links TRBV3-1 (or the pseudogene TRBV3-2) with TRBJ2-3; 12 bases are shared with TRBD2. The junction had 6 bases not matched to a gene; V was cut back by 4 bases and J by 1 base. This CDR3 is 17 amino acids long. Per the germline V gene, CDR1 is LGHDT and CDR2 is YNNKEL (reference sequence). The CDR3 nucleotides are TGTGCCAGCAGCCGACGCTCTAGCGGGGGGGGCACAGATACGCAGTATTTT. Protein: CASSRRSSGGGTDTQYF.

This sequence joins TRBV10-3 and TRBJ1-5; D is ambiguous. The germline gives CDR1 ENHRY, CDR2 SYGVKD. V was clipped by 5 bases and J by 10 bases, with 12 bases between them. CDR3 length: 12 residues. The CDR3 region is CAISPQGLPQHF. The CDR3 region has the DNA TGTGCCATCAGTCCCCAAGGACTACCCCAGCATTTT.

The chain links TRBV3-1 (or the pseudogene TRBV3-2) to TRBJ1-2; TRBD1 might be the D (5 bases). Germline CDR1 is LGHDT and CDR2 is YNNKEL (reference sequence). This CDR3 region has 15 residues. V was shortened by 1 base and J by 8 bases, with 17 bases between the two germline ends. The CDR3 is CASSQGGGQNGGYTF. The CDR3 bases are TGTGCCAGCAGCCAAGGGGGCGGCCAAAATGGGGGCTACACCTTC.

The chain recombines TRBV5-4 with TRBJ2-3; D might be TRBD2 (6 bases). The CDR3 is made up of 15 amino acids. CDR1 SGHNT and CDR2 YYREEE come from the germline V gene (reference sequence). Trimming took 2 bases from V and 6 from J, leaving 16 bases between them. The CDR3 region has the DNA TGTGCCAGCAGCTTTCAACTAGGAGGGACGGATACGCAGTATTTT. This codes for CASSFQLGGTDTQYF.

Details on this clone: A junction boundary mismatches the germline segment, possibly from a read error. This CDR3 reads CASSQGTSGGGHF. CDR3 DNA sequence: TGTGCCAGCAGCCAAGGGACTAGCGGGGGCGGCCACTTC. This chain connects TRBV3-1 (or the pseudogene TRBV3-2) to TRBJ2-7; 13 bases are a match to TRBD2. The CDR3 loop spans 13 amino acids. The germline V gene has CDR1 LGHDT and CDR2 YNNKEL (reference sequence).

This clone was counted once. The chain has TRBV18 and TRBJ2-5, with TRBD2 as a possible D gene (6 bases). The CDR3 is 15 residues long. Germline V gene lookup returns CDR1 KGHSH and CDR2 LQKENI. Trimming cost V 1 base and J 3 bases, with 12 bases left between them. CDR3 sequence (DNA): TGTGCCAGCTCACCACTGTTAGCGGCGAAAGAGACCCAGTACTTC. It is translated as CASSPLLAAKETQYF.

This chain links TRBV4-1 with TRBJ2-1; D gene uncertain. Germline assignment: CDR1 MGHRA and CDR2 YSYEKL. The V and J ends lost 0 bases and 10 bases respectively, with 13 bases between them. This CDR3 has 14 residues. The CDR3 DNA reads TGCGCCAGCAGCCAAGACGGAGCTAGGCTAGAGCAGTTCTTC. Translation gives CASSQDGARLEQFF.

The chain has TRBV12-3 or TRBV12-4 and TRBJ2-7, with TRBD2 as a possible D gene (6 bases). The V end was cut by 5 bases, the J end by 6 bases, with 14 bases between. This CDR3 is built from 13 residues. CDR3 sequence: CASSPLTRGEQYF. CDR3 DNA sequence: TGTGCCAGCAGTCCCCTGACTAGAGGCGAGCAGTACTTC.

The gene calls are TRBV24-1 and TRBJ2-3, with D uncertain. CDR1 is KGHDR and CDR2 is SFDVKD in the germline V gene. CDR3 length equals 14 residues. Trimming cost V 1 base and J 6 bases, with 10 bases left between them. The DNA of the CDR3 is TGTGCCACCAGTGATTTAGCCTACGGGGATACGCAGTATTTT. This gives the protein CATSDLAYGDTQYF.

This clone was seen once. This chain uses TRBV28 with TRBJ2-3; 10 positions agree with TRBD1. The CDR3 extends over 15 amino acids. Trimming took 6 bases from V and 6 from J; bases not matched to a gene: 9. Per the germline V gene, CDR1 is MDHEN and CDR2 is SYDVKM. The DNA of the CDR3 is TGTGCCAGCAGGGACAGGGGGGTCGAAATGGATACGCAGTATTTT. Translation: CASRDRGVEMDTQYF.

This chain uses TRBV4-1 with TRBJ2-5; D is perhaps TRBD2 (7 bases). The V gene's germline CDR1 is MGHRA and CDR2 YSYEKL. V lost 4 bases to trimming and J lost 2 bases, with 23 bases between them. The CDR3 loop spans 18 amino acids. CDR3 nucleotide sequence: TGCGCCAGCAGCCCATCTCTAACGGGGGGCCCTATACAAGAGACCCAGTACTTC. This translates into CASSPSLTGGPIQETQYF.

This rearrangement joins TRBV2 to TRBJ1-1; the match to TRBD1 covers 8 bases. Germline V gene lookup returns CDR1 SNHLY and CDR2 FYNNEI. V shed 5 bases and J 7 bases; nucleotides not matched to a gene: 9. The CDR3 sequence is 14 residues long. The CDR3 DNA is TGTGCCAGCAGTTACGGGACAGGCAAGCGTGAAGCTTTCTTT. Protein: CASSYGTGKREAFF. Full variable domain (missing parts from reference TRBV2 and TRBJ1-1): EPEVTQTPSHQVTQMGQEVILRCVPISNHLYFYWYRQILGQKVEFLVSFYNNEISEKSEIFDDQFSVERPDGSNFTLKIRSTKLEDSAMYFCASSYGTGKREAFFGQGTRLTVV.

V usage is TRBV29-1 and J usage is TRBJ2-5; maybe TRBD1 (5 bases). The ends were cut back, 6 bases at V and 0 bases at J, with 8 bases in the middle. The CDR3 is 12 amino acids. The germline gives CDR1 SQVTM, CDR2 ANQGSEA. The CDR3 region is CSVRQYQETQYF. As DNA, the CDR3 is TGCAGCGTGCGACAGTACCAAGAGACCCAGTACTTC.

This clone turned up a few times. The DNA for the CDR3 is TGTGCCAGCAGTGAAGGGGACAGTCGTCGTAACGGTGGCTACACCTTC. Its protein is CASSEGDSRRNGGYTF. The chain links TRBV6-1 to TRBJ1-2, with TRBD1 identical over 7 bases. In germline, CDR1 is MNHNS, CDR2 SASEGT. V shed 1 base, J shed 7 bases, and the junction held 12 bases outside the gene matches. CDR3 size: 16 residues.

The chain uses TRBV7-2 and TRBJ2-7, with 7 bases matching TRBD2. This CDR3 is 14 amino acids long. Germline V gene data show CDR1 as SGHTA and CDR2 as FQGNSA. J was trimmed by 3 bases and V by 5 bases; bases with no gene match: 7. The CDR3 region is CASSPGGSLYEQYF. The CDR3 coding sequence is TGTGCCAGCAGCCCCGGGGGGTCCCTCTACGAGCAGTACTTC.

The V and J genes are TRBV6-5 and TRBJ1-6, with D uncertain. The V end was cut by 4 bases, the J end by 7 bases, with 11 bases between. CDR1 and CDR2 from the germline V gene are MNHEY and SVGAGI. This CDR3 comprises 14 residues. The CDR3 here is CASSSDSGNSPLHF. CDR3 nucleotides: TGTGCCAGCAGTTCGGACTCTGGAAATTCACCCCTCCACTTT.

CDR3 loop: CASSPLSGLAGHNEQFF. CDR3 sequence (DNA): TGTGCCAGCTCACCACTTAGCGGACTAGCGGGCCACAATGAGCAGTTCTTC. V gene TRBV18 combines with J gene TRBJ2-1, with 11 bases aligning to TRBD2. V dropped 1 base and J dropped 5; count of bases not matched to a gene: 7. The length of the CDR3 is 17 residues. Germline values: CDR1 KGHSH, CDR2 LQKENI.

The chain recombines TRBV3-1 (or the pseudogene TRBV3-2) with TRBJ2-5; the match to TRBD2 covers 8 bases. V shed 2 bases, J shed 5 bases, and the junction held 7 bases outside the gene matches. Germline V CDR1 and CDR2: LGHDT, YNNKEL (reference sequence). The CDR3 spans 15 residues. CDR3 region: CASSQPKRGSETQYF. The DNA of the CDR3 is TGTGCCAGCAGCCAACCTAAGCGGGGGTCCGAGACCCAGTACTTC.